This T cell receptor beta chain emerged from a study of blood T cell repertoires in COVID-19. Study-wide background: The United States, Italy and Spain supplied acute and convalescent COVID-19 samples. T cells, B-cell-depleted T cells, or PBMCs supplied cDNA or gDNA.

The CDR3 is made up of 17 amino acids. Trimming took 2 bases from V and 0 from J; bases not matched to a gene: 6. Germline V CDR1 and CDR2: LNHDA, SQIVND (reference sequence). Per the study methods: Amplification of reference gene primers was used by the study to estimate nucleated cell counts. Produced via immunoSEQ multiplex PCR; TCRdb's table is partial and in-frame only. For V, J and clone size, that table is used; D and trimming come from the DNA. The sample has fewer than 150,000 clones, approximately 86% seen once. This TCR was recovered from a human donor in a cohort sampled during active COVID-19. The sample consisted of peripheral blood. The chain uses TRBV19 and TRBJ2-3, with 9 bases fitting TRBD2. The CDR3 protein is CASSISSGSWSTDTQYF. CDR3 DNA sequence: TGTGCCAGTAGTATAAGTAGCGGGAGTTGGAGCACAGATACGCAGTATTTT.